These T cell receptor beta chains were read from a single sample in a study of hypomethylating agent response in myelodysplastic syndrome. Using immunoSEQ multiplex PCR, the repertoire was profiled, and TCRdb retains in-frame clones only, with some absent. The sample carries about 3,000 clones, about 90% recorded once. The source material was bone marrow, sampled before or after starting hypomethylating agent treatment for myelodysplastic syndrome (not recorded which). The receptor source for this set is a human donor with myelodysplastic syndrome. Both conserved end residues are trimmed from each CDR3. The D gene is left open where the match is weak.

CDR3: ASSSGLTQV
J: TRBJ2-1
V: TRBV6-5
D: .

CDR3: ASSEGTGRIYEQY
J: TRBJ2-7
V: TRBV2
D: .

CDR3: AWIPIGIHEQY
J: TRBJ2-7
V: TRBV30
D: .

CDR3: ASSEEWGTAYGYT
J: TRBJ1-2
V: TRBV6-1
D: .

CDR3: ASKSGFGNQPQH
J: TRBJ1-5
V: TRBV19
D: .

CDR3: ATSRERPGQYYEQY
J: TRBJ2-7
V: TRBV15
D: TRBD1

CDR3: ASAWTSGPYNEQF
J: TRBJ2-1
V: TRBV5-6
D: TRBD2

CDR3: AISETGGTEAF
J: TRBJ1-1
V: TRBV10-3
D: TRBD1

CDR3: ASSLPGQGNYEQY
J: TRBJ2-7
V: TRBV28
D: TRBD1

CDR3: ASSIEERTEAF
J: TRBJ1-1
V: TRBV2
D: .

CDR3: ASSNPSAVQY
J: TRBJ2-4
V: TRBV7-2
D: .

CDR3: ASSLASGGQF
J: TRBJ2-1
V: TRBV6-1
D: TRBD2

CDR3: ASSSGETYEQY
J: TRBJ2-7
V: TRBV7-6
D: .

CDR3: ASSLQGVPNEAF
J: TRBJ1-1
V: TRBV5-1
D: .

CDR3: AWRGRAGAAYNEQF
J: TRBJ2-1
V: TRBV30
D: .

CDR3: ASSPQGGNQPQH
J: TRBJ1-5
V: TRBV19
D: .

CDR3: AWERGGSTGELF
J: TRBJ2-2
V: TRBV30
D: TRBD2

CDR3: ASSTGTGGAKDEQF
J: TRBJ2-1
V: TRBV18
D: TRBD1

CDR3: ASSYSPGGDTEAF
J: TRBJ1-1
V: TRBV6-5
D: TRBD1

CDR3: AWSPQGVGLGPNYGYT
J: TRBJ1-2
V: TRBV30
D: TRBD1

CDR3: ASIQNSAGQETQY
J: TRBJ2-5
V: TRBV6-1
D: .

CDR3: AISENSGQPQH
J: TRBJ1-5
V: TRBV10-3
D: .

CDR3: ASSLDGLGQGMSSSGANVLT
J: TRBJ2-6
V: TRBV7-8
D: TRBD1

CDR3: ATSKAGQGGNTIY
J: TRBJ1-3
V: TRBV15
D: .

CDR3: ASSLSAITQY
J: TRBJ2-3
V: TRBV7-2
D: .

CDR3: ASSEAMSSYNEQF
J: TRBJ2-1
V: TRBV6-1
D: .

CDR3: ASSSPWTGETDTQY
J: TRBJ2-3
V: TRBV5-5
D: TRBD1

CDR3: ASSQYPDKYNSPLH
J: TRBJ1-6
V: TRBV16
D: .

CDR3: ASSLEQAGANEQF
J: TRBJ2-1
V: TRBV7-3
D: .

CDR3: ASSLDGTSTDTQY
J: TRBJ2-3
V: TRBV28
D: .

CDR3: ASSSGHRIYEQY
J: TRBJ2-7
V: TRBV11-1
D: .

CDR3: ASSKDSENPQETQY
J: TRBJ2-5
V: TRBV5-5
D: .

CDR3: SVEDPRGGAAGYT
J: TRBJ1-2
V: TRBV29-1
D: .

CDR3: ASSPRRVNQPQH
J: TRBJ1-5
V: TRBV2
D: .

CDR3: ASSLGKAGNEQF
J: TRBJ2-1
V: TRBV27
D: .